The table lists the clone carrying this T cell receptor (beta chain) with a few counts. Combining a sample-barcoded 5' primer with a J-beta primer mix, a second PCR ran for roughly 7 to 11 cycles. TCRdb itself ran the 5' RACE reads through MiXCR, one entry per CDR3 protein. This sample yields approximately 1,000,000 distinct CDR3 sequences, of which around two fifths are seen a single time; about 12% belongs to the top ten. The source of the sample is a study of blood T cells in healthy people across ages. Trimming stripped 1 base from V and 4 bases from J, with 16 bases between. The CDR3 sequence is 16 residues long. Germline lookup yields CDR1 LGHNA and CDR2 YSLEER.

This clonotype was sampled from a man aged 18 to 29 in good health. The chain links TRBV4-3 to TRBJ1-1; D remains unclear. Sequencing input: blood. CDR3 sequence: CASSQADPLITTEAFF. The CDR3 region has the DNA TGCGCCAGCAGCCAAGCTGATCCACTTATTACCACTGAAGCTTTCTTT.